These 28 T cell receptor beta chains were all obtained from the same sample, sequenced in a study of T cell clonality in common variable immunodeficiency. The table came from immunoSEQ multiplex PCR; TCRdb's copy has only in-frame clones and leaves some out. Observed in the sample are roughly 43,000 clones, none of them singletons. The sequenced material came from peripheral blood mononuclear cells. All receptors come from a person between 18 and 70 years old in good health.

This clone came up many times. The read gets to within 3 residues of the CDR3 end, and the germline J gene fills in the rest. V usage is TRBV4-1 and J usage is TRBJ2-7; D perhaps matches TRBD2 (6 bases). The V and J ends lost 3 bases and 2 bases respectively, with 17 bases between them. Germline CDR1 MGHRA, CDR2 YSYEKL. The CDR3 consists of 16 residues. The CDR3 reads CASSHEPGLAAYEQYF. CDR3 bases read: TGCGCCAGCAGCCACGAACCGGGACTGGCCGCCTACGAG.

This clone was counted many times. The read halts 3 residues ahead of the CDR3 end, with the missing end drawn from the germline J gene. The chain carries TRBV11-3 and TRBJ1-2, with D tentatively TRBD1 (6 bases). Germline V gene sequence: CDR1 SGHNT, CDR2 YENEEA. This CDR3 has 15 residues. V was cut by 3 bases and J by 4 bases, with 15 bases left in between. The CDR3 loop is CASSFKRDKPYGYTF. CDR3 DNA (partial): TGTGCCAGCAGCTTTAAAAGGGACAAACCCTATGGC.

The sample holds many counts of this clone. The read is 3 residues too short to cover the CDR3 end, so that end is filled in from the germline J gene. V gene TRBV7-9 combines with J gene TRBJ2-3, with D possibly matching TRBD1 (6 bases). Trimming cost V 11 bases and J 6 bases, with 18 bases left between them. The CDR3 consists of 13 residues. Looked up from germline, CDR1 is SEHNR and CDR2 is FQNEAQ (reference sequence). The CDR3 spells CAAAQGYVDTQYF. Incomplete CDR3 DNA: TGTGCCGCCGCACAGGGATATGTGGATACG.

This clone was counted ten times or more. The CDR3 goes on 3 residues after the read ends, and that part is filled in from the germline J gene. The chain is built from TRBV20-1 and TRBJ1-1; 8 bases align to TRBD1. The J segment lost 0 bases and the V segment lost 5 bases, leaving 2 bases of the junction unmatched. The CDR3 is made up of 13 amino acids. Germline lookup yields CDR1 DFQATT and CDR2 SNEGSKA (reference sequence). CDR3 DNA (partial): TGCAGTGCTGACAGGGGCTTGAACACTGAA. As protein: CSADRGLNTE. The whole CDR3 is CSADRGLNTEAFF.

This clone came up many times. The read ends 3 residues shy of where the CDR3 ends; the end is completed using the germline J gene. V gene TRBV29-1 combines with J gene TRBJ2-7; TRBD1 matches 9 bases. This CDR3 contains 16 residues. Germline trimming cut 6 bases from V and 3 bases from J; bases unmatched to any gene: 15. The V gene's germline CDR1 is SQVTM and CDR2 ANQGSEA. CDR3 residues: CSVKKTGTGRLYEQYF. The CDR3 DNA, read in part, is TGCAGCGTCAAAAAGACCGGGACAGGGAGACTCTACGAG.

This clone was picked up many times. With the read ending 3 residues before the CDR3 end, the germline J gene is used to fill in that end. The chain joins TRBV4-1 to TRBJ2-5; 9 positions match TRBD2. Germline V gives CDR1 MGHRA, CDR2 YSYEKL. V dropped 4 bases and J dropped 2; count of bases not matched to a gene: 11. This CDR3 has 17 residues. The chain's CDR3 is CASSREGLAGLQETQYF. The CDR3 bases that were read are TGCGCCAGCAGCCGGGAGGGCCTAGCGGGGTTACAAGAGACC.

This clone was seen at least ten times. The read terminates 3 residues ahead of where the CDR3 ends, so the germline J gene completes it. The chain carries TRBV20-1 and TRBJ2-7, with 8 bases matching TRBD2. V lost 0 bases, J lost 4 bases, and 8 bases stayed unmatched. CDR3 size: 15 residues. Germline-derived CDR1 and CDR2 are DFQATT and SNEGSKA (reference sequence). CDR3 amino acids: CSARDGTSGSYEQYF. The sequenced part of the CDR3 DNA is TGCAGTGCTAGAGACGGTACTAGCGGCTCATACGAG.

This clone was counted a few times. Read data end 3 residues before the CDR3 end; the end is taken from the germline J gene. The chain combines TRBV7-9 with TRBJ2-4; perhaps TRBD1 as D (5 bases). The CDR3 covers 15 residues. CDR1 SEHNR and CDR2 FQNEAQ come from the germline V gene (reference sequence). The sequenced part of the CDR3 DNA is TGTGCCAGCAGCTTAGCAGGGGTTGCCTCCTATGGT. Its translation is CASSLAGVASYG. The full CDR3 protein reads CASSLAGVASYGQYF.

This clone was recorded at least ten times. Read data end 3 residues before the CDR3 end; the end is taken from the germline J gene. V and J are TRBV4-1 and TRBJ1-5; a possible D gene is TRBD1 (6 bases). Germline CDR1 reads MGHRA; CDR2 reads YSYEKL. This CDR3 has 15 residues. The V end lost 0 bases, the J end lost 8 bases, and 14 bases lay between the germline ends. This CDR3 reads CASSQDSSEGEPQHF. The part of the CDR3 DNA that was read is TGCGCCAGCAGCCAAGATTCTTCCGAGGGGGAGCCC.

This clone was seen repeatedly, ten times or more. The sequence runs out 3 residues before the end of the CDR3; the remainder is reconstructed from the germline J gene. This chain uses TRBV3-1 (or the pseudogene TRBV3-2) with TRBJ2-1; 11 nucleotides line up with TRBD2. Germline CDR1 reads LGHDT; CDR2 reads YNNKEL (reference sequence). The CDR3 consists of 14 residues. The V segment lost 4 bases and the J segment 6 bases; nucleotides outside the gene matches: 2. The CDR3 loop reads CASSLTSGSNEQFF. Incomplete CDR3 DNA: TGTGCCAGCAGCCTAACTAGCGGGAGCAATGAG.

This clone was observed many times. The read stops 3 residues short of the end of the CDR3; the missing end is completed from the germline J gene. This rearrangement joins TRBV7-9 to TRBJ1-6; no reliable D call. The CDR3 has 14 amino acids. The ends were cut back, 5 bases at V and 8 bases at J, with 13 bases in the middle. Germline V gene data show CDR1 as SEHNR and CDR2 as FQNEAQ (reference sequence). CDR3 DNA (partial): TGTGCCAGCAGCCTCGTCCTTCCCCATTCACCC. It specifies CASSLVLPHSP. The entire CDR3 is CASSLVLPHSPLHF.

This clone was detected ten times or more. Read coverage stops 3 residues before the CDR3 terminus; the germline J gene supplies the remainder. This chain links TRBV19 with TRBJ2-1; 7 positions match TRBD1. V was pared by 5 bases and J by 8 bases, with 9 bases of the junction left unmatched. Germline lookup yields CDR1 LNHDA and CDR2 SQIVND (reference sequence). The CDR3 runs 14 residues. CDR3 region: CASSPNRGIDEQFF. The CDR3 bases that were read are TGTGCCAGTAGTCCGAACAGGGGTATCGATGAG.

This clone has a count of ten or more. Sequencing ends 3 residues short of the CDR3 end; the germline J gene provides the rest. The V gene is TRBV6-2 or TRBV6-3, the J gene TRBJ2-4; possibly TRBD1 for D (5 bases). CDR1 is MNHEY and CDR2 is SVGEGT in the germline V gene. The CDR3 is 16 residues long. Trimming stripped 2 bases from V and 0 bases from J, with 11 bases between. CDR3: CASSYKGPIAKNIQYF. The DNA read from the CDR3 is TGTGCCAGCAGTTACAAGGGGCCCATAGCCAAAAACATT.

This clone was found many times. The DNA ends 3 residues before the CDR3 does, and the rest of the CDR3 is filled in from the germline J gene. The chain is built from TRBV28 and TRBJ2-3, with a weak D call TRBD1 (6 bases). CDR3 length: 13 amino acids. V was cut by 4 bases and J by 6 bases, with 11 bases left in between. From germline, CDR1 is MDHEN and CDR2 SYDVKM. CDR3 protein: CASSSPDRDTQYF. The part of the CDR3 DNA that was read is TGTGCCAGCAGTTCCCCTGACAGGGATACG.

In this sample, this clone turned up many times. With the read ending 3 residues before the CDR3 end, the germline J gene is used to fill in that end. V usage is TRBV19 and J usage is TRBJ1-5; tentatively, D is TRBD1 (5 bases). This CDR3 region has 12 residues. Trimming cost V 3 bases and J 6 bases, with 6 bases left between them. The germline CDR1 and CDR2 sequences are LNHDA and SQIVND (reference sequence). The CDR3 here is CASSIGGQPQHF. Incomplete CDR3 DNA: TGTGCCAGTAGTATCGGGGGTCAGCCC.

This clone showed up many times. The read finishes 3 residues shy of the CDR3 end, and the germline J gene is used to complete it. The gene calls are TRBV11-2 and TRBJ2-7; 8 nucleotides match TRBD1. The CDR3 spans 15 residues. Germline V gene lookup returns CDR1 SGHAT and CDR2 FQNNGV. Trimming at V came to 5 bases and at J to 4 bases, leaving 10 bases not matched to a gene. CDR3 in amino acids: CASSPTDRVVYEQYF. CDR3 DNA, as far as it was read: TGTGCCAGCAGCCCCACGGACAGGGTAGTTTACGAG. The entire variable domain, with the rest obtained from reference TRBV11-2 and TRBJ2-7, is as follows: EAGVAQSPRYKIIEKRQSVAFWCNPISGHATLYWYQQILGQGPKLLIQFQNNGVVDDSQLPKDRFSAERLKGVDSTLKIQPAKLEDSAVYLCASSPTDRVVYEQYFGPGTRLTVT.

The table lists this clone with many counts. The read finishes 3 residues shy of the CDR3 end, and the germline J gene is used to complete it. This rearrangement joins TRBV30 to TRBJ2-7; 8 bases align to TRBD2. Germline V lookup: CDR1 GTSNPN, CDR2 SVGIG (reference sequence). CDR3 size: 15 residues. J lost 6 bases, V lost 4 bases, and 14 bases had no gene match. The CDR3 reads CAWTPSGRQTPEQYF. The CDR3 DNA, read in part, is TGTGCCTGGACGCCTAGCGGGCGCCAGACCCCCGAG.

This clone was recorded at least ten times. Incomplete CDR3 DNA: TGTGCCAGCTCACCATCTCCCGGTGCGGCGAGGGAGACC. Translating it yields CASSPSPGAARET. The whole CDR3 reads CASSPSPGAARETQYF. The chain carries TRBV18 and TRBJ2-5; D not certain. The sequence runs out 3 residues before the end of the CDR3; the remainder is reconstructed from the germline J gene. Trimming shortened V by 2 bases and J by 5 bases, and 18 bases separated the two germline ends. Germline-derived CDR1 and CDR2 are KGHSH and LQKENI. The CDR3 spans 16 residues.

This clone has ten or more counts. The sequenced fragment ends 3 residues before the CDR3 boundary, so the rest is inferred from the germline J gene. The chain combines TRBV5-1 with TRBJ2-1; D is possibly TRBD1 (6 bases). The CDR3 length is 13 residues. Germline V gene data show CDR1 as SGHRS and CDR2 as YFSETQ. V was trimmed by 2 bases and J by 6 bases, leaving 9 bases between them. The CDR3 region is CASSFTTGNEQFF. Incomplete CDR3 DNA: TGCGCCAGCAGCTTCACGACAGGCAATGAG.

This clone was counted at least ten times. The CDR3 extends 3 residues past the end of the read, so its final part is completed from the germline J gene. V and J are TRBV7-3 and TRBJ1-1, with D unclear. The germline V and J ends were trimmed by 5 bases and 1 base, with 8 bases remaining between them. This CDR3 comprises 13 residues. CDR1 and CDR2 from the germline V gene are SGHTA and FQGTGA. The CDR3 protein is CASSQQENTEAFF. The CDR3 bases that were read are TGTGCCAGCAGCCAACAAGAGAACACTGAA.

This clone was counted many times. The observed sequence ends 3 residues before the CDR3 terminus, with the missing tail filled in from the germline J gene. This chain joins TRBV15 and TRBJ2-7; 11 nucleotides align to TRBD1. Trimming at V came to 2 bases and at J to 5 bases, leaving 5 bases not matched to a gene. The germline gives CDR1 LNHNV, CDR2 YYDKDF (reference sequence). The length of the CDR3 is 15 residues. The CDR3 DNA, read in part, is TGTGCCACCAGCAGAACCCGGACAGGGGGCAACGAG. Its protein product is CATSRTRTGGNE. The entire CDR3 sequence reads CATSRTRTGGNEQYF.

There are many counts of this clone. The CDR3 end falls 3 residues outside the read, so it is completed with the germline J gene. This chain joins TRBV6-2 or TRBV6-3 and TRBJ2-7, with 13 bases that match TRBD2. The length of the CDR3 is 14 residues. Germline CDR1 is MNHEY and CDR2 is SVGEGT. Trimming cost V 2 bases and J 6 bases; bases outside gene matches: 1. The CDR3 reads CASSYTSGRVEQYF. CDR3 DNA (partial): TGTGCCAGCAGTTACACTAGCGGGAGGGTCGAG.

In this sample, this clone turned up many times. The CDR3 loop is CASTLEGPGPKNIQYF. The CDR3 DNA, read in part, is TGCGCCAGCACCCTTGAGGGCCCCGGTCCCAAAAACATT. V and J are TRBV5-1 and TRBJ2-4, with a weak D call TRBD2 (5 bases). The read ends 3 residues before the CDR3 terminus; that terminus is restored from the germline J gene. Germline V gene lookup returns CDR1 SGHRS and CDR2 YFSETQ. The V and J ends lost 6 bases and 2 bases respectively, with 18 bases between them. The CDR3 totals 16 residues.

This clone was seen ten or more times. The observed sequence ends 3 residues before the CDR3 terminus, with the missing tail filled in from the germline J gene. The gene calls are TRBV5-1 and TRBJ2-2; D perhaps matches TRBD1 (5 bases). V lost 8 bases and J lost 4, with 30 bases in between. This CDR3 region has 19 residues. Germline lookup yields CDR1 SGHRS and CDR2 YFSETQ. The CDR3 bases that were read are TGCGCCAGTGCCCCCAGGTTAGTTGTCGACAGTCTGACCACCGGGGAG. Translated: CASAPRLVVDSLTTGE. The whole CDR3 region reads CASAPRLVVDSLTTGELFF.

The table lists this clone with many counts. The covered CDR3 bases are TGTGCCAGTAGTCTCGCGGGACTAGCGGGAGAGACC. Its protein product is CASSLAGLAGET. The whole CDR3 protein is CASSLAGLAGETQYF. The chain employs TRBV19 and TRBJ2-5, with 12 bases identical to TRBD2. The read ends 3 residues shy of where the CDR3 ends; the end is completed using the germline J gene. V dropped 5 bases and J dropped 4; count of bases not matched to a gene: 5. The length of the CDR3 is 15 residues. Germline lookup yields CDR1 LNHDA and CDR2 SQIVND (reference sequence).

There are many counts of this clone. The read falls 3 residues short of the CDR3 end, and the missing part is taken from the germline J gene. The chain combines TRBV28 with TRBJ2-1; weak D call: TRBD1 (5 bases). The V gene lost 6 bases and the J gene lost 6 bases, with 9 bases spanning the gap. Germline loops: CDR1 MDHEN, CDR2 SYDVKM. CDR3 length equals 12 residues. Here the CDR3 reads CASRMTVNEQFF. The part of the CDR3 DNA that was read is TGTGCCAGCAGGATGACAGTCAATGAG.

This clone has a count of ten or more. The read halts 3 residues ahead of the CDR3 end, with the missing end drawn from the germline J gene. This rearrangement joins TRBV19 to TRBJ1-1; the match to TRBD1 covers 9 bases. In germline, CDR1 is LNHDA, CDR2 SQIVND (reference sequence). The CDR3 is 15 residues long. The V and J ends lost 8 bases and 4 bases, in that order; junction bases with no gene match: 11. The covered CDR3 bases are TGTGCCAGTCTATTAGGGACAGGGAGTATCACTGAA. Amino acid sequence: CASLLGTGSITE. The whole CDR3 sequence is CASLLGTGSITEAFF.

As regards this clone: The CDR3 end lies 3 residues beyond the end of the read and is filled in from the germline J gene. The rearrangement uses TRBV25-1 and TRBJ2-1; a weak D match, TRBD1 (5 bases). The CDR3 runs to 15 residues. Germline loops: CDR1 MGHDK, CDR2 SYGVNS. The V gene lost 3 bases and the J gene lost 7 bases, with 16 bases spanning the gap. CDR3 DNA, as far as it was read: TGTGCCAGCAGTGAGATTCAGGGTACGAAGAATGAG. Its translation: CASSEIQGTKNE. The complete CDR3 protein is CASSEIQGTKNEQFF.